This TCR beta chain was obtained from a study of blood T cell repertoires in COVID-19. TCRdb's copy holds only in-frame clones and misses some; the assay was immunoSEQ multiplex PCR. The table lists roughly 180,000 clones, about 90% of them singletons. Sequencing used PBMCs or T cells enriched from blood (not recorded which). This receptor was identified in a woman aged 25 to 45 who had recovered from COVID-19.

For the CDR3, the DNA is TGTGCCAGCAGACCCGGGACTAGCGGGATTAAATCGAACACCGGGGAGCTGTTTTTT. It specifies CASRPGTSGIKSNTGELFF. This chain uses TRBV2 with TRBJ2-2; 13 bases agree with TRBD2. Losses at the gene ends were 6 bases for V and 0 bases for J; bases not matched to a gene: 10. The CDR3 runs to 19 residues. Germline V CDR1 and CDR2: SNHLY, FYNNEI.